What follows are 9 T cell receptor beta chains derived from one specimen sequenced in a study of blood T cells in healthy people across ages (dated by TCRdb to 2013 to 2016). The library was prepared using 5' RACE. For sequencing, an Illumina HiSeq 2500 was employed. A second PCR of about 7 to 12 cycles was run with a J-beta primer mix and a sample-barcoded 5' primer. The public reads were reprocessed in TCRdb via fastp at Q25 and MiXCR, keeping in-frame beta chains. Entries are consolidated by CDR3 protein sequence, retaining the most common genes and DNA. The sample includes more than 1.4 million distinct CDR3 sequences, with 42% observed a single time. The leading ten clones occupy roughly 7.9% of the sample. Sequencing used blood. These TCRs come from a woman aged 18-29 years in good health.

The genes are TRBV5-1 and TRBJ2-5; no reliable D call. CDR3 length: 15 amino acids. The V gene lost 3 bases and the J gene lost 13 bases, with 25 bases spanning the gap. Germline CDR1 reads SGHRS; CDR2 reads YFSETQ. The CDR3 DNA reads TGCGCCAGCAGCTCGACTGACACCTTCTCCTACGAGCTGTACTTC. Its translation is CASSSTDTFSYELYF.

This clonotype was counted at least ten times. The V call is TRBV28, the J call TRBJ2-1; 8 positions agree with TRBD2. CDR3 size: 15 residues. J lost 3 bases, V lost 6 bases, and 7 bases had no gene match. Germline CDR1 is MDHEN and CDR2 is SYDVKM. The CDR3 DNA follows: TGTGCCAGCAGCCGTCCCGGGACTAGCTACAATGAGCAGTTCTTC. Protein sequence: CASSRPGTSYNEQFF.

Regarding this clonotype: One end of the junction varies from germline; a read error may be responsible. CDR3 protein: CAGSPPSEPMWEQFF. CDR3 nucleotide sequence: TGTGCCGGCAGCCCCCCTAGCGAGCCAATGTGGGAGCAGTTCTTC. J is TRBJ2-1 and V is TRBV12-3 or TRBV12-4; tentatively, D is TRBD2 (6 bases). The CDR3 loop spans 15 amino acids.

This clonotype turned up a few times. V gene TRBV27 combines with J gene TRBJ2-5; 7 bases map to TRBD2. V gave up 6 bases and J gave up 2 bases; unmatched junction bases: 9. The CDR3 has 15 amino acids. Germline-derived CDR1 and CDR2 are MNHEY and SMNVEV (reference sequence). As DNA, the CDR3 is TGTGCCAGCAGCCGTACTAGCGCCGATCAAGAGACCCAGTACTTC. This gives the protein CASSRTSADQETQYF.

This clonotype showed up just a few times. The chain joins TRBV12-3 or TRBV12-4 to TRBJ1-2, with D unresolved. The CDR3 spans 14 residues. The CDR3 is CASQRHGRGYGYTF. The CDR3 DNA reads TGTGCATCCCAGAGGCACGGCCGGGGCTATGGCTACACCTTC.

A few counts support this clonotype. The DNA is omitted, as the CDR3 cannot be located on it reliably, and the CDR3 follows TCRdb's listing. The chain carries TRBV7-6 and TRBJ2-7; TRBD1 reflects the table's D call only, with no check against the DNA. The CDR3 is 16 amino acids in total, end residues counted. CDR1 and CDR2 (germline): SGHVS, FNYEAQ. CDR3 sequence: CASSLASFGAEGEQYF.

The sample holds one count of this clonotype. The chain employs TRBV13 and TRBJ2-5, with no clear D. The V and J ends lost 5 bases and 1 base respectively, with 11 bases between them. The germline V gene encodes CDR1 PRHDT and CDR2 FYEKMQ (reference sequence). CDR3 length: 14 residues. This chain's CDR3 is CASSVERLQETQYF. The CDR3 bases are TGTGCCAGCAGCGTAGAGCGCCTCCAAGAGACCCAGTACTTC.

A word on this clonotype: The limits of the CDR3 on the DNA are not certain, so only TCRdb's listed CDR3 is given. The V call is TRBV28, the J call TRBJ1-1. The CDR3 spans 11 residues, counting both ends. Germline loops: CDR1 MDHEN, CDR2 SYDVKM. The CDR3 region is CASSFGQGSFF.

The gene calls are TRBV7-9 and TRBJ1-5; D is ambiguous. V shed 1 base and J shed 9 bases, with 7 bases lying between them. Germline CDR1 reads SEHNR; CDR2 reads FQNEAQ (reference sequence). CDR3 size: 12 residues. CDR3 amino acids: CASSLGRGPQHF. The DNA for the CDR3 is TGTGCCAGCAGCTTAGGTCGGGGGCCCCAGCATTTT. Together with reference TRBV7-9 and TRBJ1-5, the CDR3 gives the full variable domain: DTGVSQNPRHKITKRGQNVTFRCDPISEHNRLYWYRQTLGQGPEFLTYFQNEAQLEKSRLLSDRFSAERPKGSFSTLEIQRTEQGDSAMYLCASSLGRGPQHFGDGTRLSIL.